This T cell receptor (beta chain) originates from a study of identical twins. Each cDNA held unique molecular identifiers, and template switching gave it a universal primer site. TCRdb ran MiXCR on the 5' RACE reads and lists one entry per CDR3 protein. The sample consists of 200,000 to 250,000 distinct CDR3 sequences, approximately 7% of them appearing once. Study-level findings and limits: Beta clonotypes that were abundant in cord blood contained fewer insertions, a pattern absent from memory repertoires. The study drew conclusions from cross-sectional statistical analysis, not from following the same donors. Monozygotic twins shared more out-of-frame TCR alpha than recombination models predicted.

V gave up 4 bases and J gave up 4 bases; unmatched junction bases: 5. Germline CDR1 SGDLS, CDR2 YYNGEE. The CDR3 totals 14 residues. This clonotype was observed many times. Its cognate antigen is unknown. The same data also contributed to another study, on yellow fever vaccine responses in identical twins.

The chain couples TRBV9 to TRBJ1-1, with 9 bases identical to TRBD1. Sequencing was performed on memory (CD45RO+) T cells sorted from blood. The receptor was isolated from a woman aged 18-30 years in good health. The CDR3 bases are TGTGCCAGCAGCCCCATGACAGGGGGCACTGAAGCTTTCTTT. Translating gives CASSPMTGGTEAFF.